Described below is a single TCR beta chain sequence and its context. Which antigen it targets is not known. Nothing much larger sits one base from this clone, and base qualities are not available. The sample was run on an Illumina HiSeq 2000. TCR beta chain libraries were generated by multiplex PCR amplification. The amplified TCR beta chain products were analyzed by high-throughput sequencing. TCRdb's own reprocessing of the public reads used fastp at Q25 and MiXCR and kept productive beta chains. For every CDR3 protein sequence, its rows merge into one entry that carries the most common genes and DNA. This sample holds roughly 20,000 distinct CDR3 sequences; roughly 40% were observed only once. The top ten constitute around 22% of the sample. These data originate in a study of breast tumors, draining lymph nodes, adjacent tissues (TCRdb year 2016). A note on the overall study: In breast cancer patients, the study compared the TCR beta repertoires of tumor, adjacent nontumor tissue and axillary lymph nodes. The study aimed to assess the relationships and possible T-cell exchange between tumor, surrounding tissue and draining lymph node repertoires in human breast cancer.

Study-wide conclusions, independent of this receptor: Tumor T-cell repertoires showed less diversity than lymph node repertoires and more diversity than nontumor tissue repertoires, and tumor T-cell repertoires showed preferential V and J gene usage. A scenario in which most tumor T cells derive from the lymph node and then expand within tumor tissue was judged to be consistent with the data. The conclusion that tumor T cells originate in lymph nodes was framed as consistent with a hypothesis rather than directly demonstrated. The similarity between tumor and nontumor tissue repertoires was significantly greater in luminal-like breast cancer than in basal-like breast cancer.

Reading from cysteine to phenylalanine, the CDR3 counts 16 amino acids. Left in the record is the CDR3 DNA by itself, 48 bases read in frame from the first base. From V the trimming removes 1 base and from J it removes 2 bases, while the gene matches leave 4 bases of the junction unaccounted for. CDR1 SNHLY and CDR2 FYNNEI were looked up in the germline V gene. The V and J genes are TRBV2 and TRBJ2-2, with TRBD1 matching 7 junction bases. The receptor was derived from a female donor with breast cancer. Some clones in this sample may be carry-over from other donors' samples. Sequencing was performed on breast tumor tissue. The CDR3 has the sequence CASSEVRGTNTGELFF. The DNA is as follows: TGTGCCAGCAGTGAAGTCAGGGGGACAAACACCGGGGAGCTGTTTTTT.